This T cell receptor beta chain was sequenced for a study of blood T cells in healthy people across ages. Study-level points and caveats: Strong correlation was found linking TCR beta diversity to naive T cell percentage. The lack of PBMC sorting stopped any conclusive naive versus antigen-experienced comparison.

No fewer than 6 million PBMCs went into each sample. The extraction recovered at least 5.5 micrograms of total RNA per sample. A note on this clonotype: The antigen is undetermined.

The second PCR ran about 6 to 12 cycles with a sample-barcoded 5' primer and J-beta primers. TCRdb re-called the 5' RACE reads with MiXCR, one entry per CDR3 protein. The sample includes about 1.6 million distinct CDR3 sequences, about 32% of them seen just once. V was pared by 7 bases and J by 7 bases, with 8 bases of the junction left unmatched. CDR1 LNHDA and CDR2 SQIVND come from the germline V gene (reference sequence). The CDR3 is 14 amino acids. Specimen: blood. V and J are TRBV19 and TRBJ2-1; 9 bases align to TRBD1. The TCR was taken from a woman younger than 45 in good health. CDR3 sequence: CASTLDRGKNEQFF. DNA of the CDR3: TGTGCCAGTACCCTGGACAGGGGAAAGAATGAGCAGTTCTTC.